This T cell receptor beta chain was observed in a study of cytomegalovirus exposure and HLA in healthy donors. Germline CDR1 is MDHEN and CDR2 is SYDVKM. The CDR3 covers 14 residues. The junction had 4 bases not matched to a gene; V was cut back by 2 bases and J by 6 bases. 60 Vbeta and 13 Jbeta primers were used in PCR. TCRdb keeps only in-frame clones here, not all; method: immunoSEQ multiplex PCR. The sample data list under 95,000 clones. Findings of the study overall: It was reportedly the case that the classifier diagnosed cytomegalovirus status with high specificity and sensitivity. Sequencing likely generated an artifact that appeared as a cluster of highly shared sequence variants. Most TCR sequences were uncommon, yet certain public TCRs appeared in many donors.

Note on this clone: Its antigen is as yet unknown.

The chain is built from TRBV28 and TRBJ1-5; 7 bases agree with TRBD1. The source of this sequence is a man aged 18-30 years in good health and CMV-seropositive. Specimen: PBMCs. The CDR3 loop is CASSLLAGGQPQHF. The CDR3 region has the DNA TGTGCCAGCAGTTTACTGGCAGGGGGTCAGCCCCAGCATTTT.